This TCR beta chain stems from a study of T cell repertoires in cytomegalovirus infection (dated by TCRdb to between 2017 and 2020). Regarding the research as a whole: The HLA type of each donor mattered for the analysis, because public TCR beta signatures pointed to carriage of CMV infection along with the matching HLA type.

Sequencing used an Illumina HiSeq 1500. TCRdb itself trimmed the public reads at Q25 with fastp, ran MiXCR and retained productive beta chains. All rows with the same CDR3 protein become a single entry with the most common DNA and genes. For this sample there are about 490,000 distinct CDR3 sequences; about 15% appear just once. The ten largest clones add up to 20% to 30% of the sample. This clonotype appeared many times. The clone's antigen remains unknown. It has no much larger one-base neighbor in the sample; base qualities were not kept. The full study reports these points: The ex vivo response was dominated by HLA-C-restricted CMV-specific TCR beta clonotypes, which also provided the single most frequent clonotype in two of eight donors. Cumulative frequency of public TCR beta family members discriminated carriers of CMV infection plus the relevant HLA type in this cohort and an independent approximately 370-donor cohort.

The sequence derives from a human donor in good health (CMV status not recorded). Some clones in this sample may be carry-over from other donors' samples. The sample consisted of CD8+ T cells from PBMCs.

CDR3 sequence: CAISESGGSPYNEQFF. In nucleotides, the sequence is TGTGCCATCAGTGAGTCGGGAGGGTCTCCCTACAATGAGCAGTTCTTC. The receptor chain draws on TRBV10-3 and TRBJ2-1; 7 of the junction bases match TRBD2. Looking up the germline V gene yields CDR1 ENHRY and CDR2 SYGVKD. V and J are trimmed by 0 bases and 2 bases, and the gene matches miss 4 bases of the junction. The CDR3 spans 16 residues, from the cysteine through the phenylalanine. Only CDR3 DNA remains: 48 bases, in frame from the first base.